The T cell receptor (beta chain) described here comes from a study of T cell repertoires in cytomegalovirus infection. Broader study findings: What dominated the ex vivo response were HLA-C-restricted CMV-specific TCR beta clonotypes. Cumulative frequency (of public TCR beta family members) identified carriers of CMV plus the relevant HLA.

As concerns this clonotype: Its antigen remains unknown.

The ends were cut back, 4 bases at V and 7 bases at J, with 13 bases in the middle. CDR3 length: 13 amino acids. MiXCR, applied by TCRdb to the reads, yields one record per CDR3 protein. The table lists hundreds of thousands of distinct CDR3 sequences, 30% to 40% of them singletons. The sample here was cultured CD8+ T cells from PBMCs, taken from culture after CMV antigen stimulation. The chain couples TRBV7-1 to TRBJ1-1; D is ambiguous. TRBV7-1 falls under the ORF class, with uncertain function. This sequence was found in a human donor in good health (CMV status not recorded). Some clones in this sample may be carry-over from other donors' samples. CDR3 in DNA: TGTGCCAGCAGCTGGTTCCCTGACAATGAAGCTTTCTTT. The encoded protein is CASSWFPDNEAFF.